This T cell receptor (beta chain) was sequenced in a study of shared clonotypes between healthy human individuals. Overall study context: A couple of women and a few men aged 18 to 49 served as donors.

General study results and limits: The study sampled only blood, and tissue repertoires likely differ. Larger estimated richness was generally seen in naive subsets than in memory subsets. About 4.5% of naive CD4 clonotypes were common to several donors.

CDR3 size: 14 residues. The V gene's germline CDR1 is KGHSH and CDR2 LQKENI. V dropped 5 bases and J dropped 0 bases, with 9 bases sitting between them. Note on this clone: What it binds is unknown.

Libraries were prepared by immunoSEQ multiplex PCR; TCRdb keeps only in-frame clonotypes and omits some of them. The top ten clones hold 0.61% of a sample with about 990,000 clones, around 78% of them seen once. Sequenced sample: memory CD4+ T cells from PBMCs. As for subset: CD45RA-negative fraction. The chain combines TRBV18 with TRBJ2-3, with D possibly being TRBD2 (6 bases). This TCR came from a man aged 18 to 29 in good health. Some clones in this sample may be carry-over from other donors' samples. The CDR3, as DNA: TGTGCCAGCTCAGTCGGGACTAGCACAGATACGCAGTATTTT. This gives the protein CASSVGTSTDTQYF.